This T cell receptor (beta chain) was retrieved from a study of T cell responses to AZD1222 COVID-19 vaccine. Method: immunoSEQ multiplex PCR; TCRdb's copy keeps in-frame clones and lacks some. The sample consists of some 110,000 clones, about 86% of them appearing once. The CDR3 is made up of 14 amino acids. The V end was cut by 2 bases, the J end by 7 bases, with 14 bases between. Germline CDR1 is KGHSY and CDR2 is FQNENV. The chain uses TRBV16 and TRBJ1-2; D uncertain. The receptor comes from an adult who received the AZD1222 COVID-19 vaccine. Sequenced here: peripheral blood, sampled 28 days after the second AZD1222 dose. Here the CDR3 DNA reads TGTGCCAGCAGCCAAGTCGGGGTAAATGGTGGCTACACCTTC. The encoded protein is CASSQVGVNGGYTF.